The TCR beta chain described here comes from a study of CD8 T cells in ankylosing spondylitis. Study-level points and caveats: A TCR beta motif of 8 or 9 highly homologous variants appeared characteristic of ankylosing spondylitis blood.

This CDR3 contains 20 residues. Per the germline V gene, CDR1 is DFQATT and CDR2 is SNEGSKA (reference sequence). Unmatched junction bases numbered 18, after V lost 4 bases and J lost 0 bases. This clonotype was observed a few times. Its target is not known. Scientists made TCR beta libraries using quantitative 5'-RACE with molecular barcodes. TCRdb reprocessed the 5' RACE reads with MiXCR, giving one entry per CDR3 protein. Of approximately 200,000 distinct CDR3 sequences listed, roughly 13% are singletons. The sample was blood, either unsorted or a sorted T cell fraction (not recorded which). This chain uses TRBV20-1 with TRBJ2-3; 11 bases align to TRBD2. The TCR comes from a male donor with ankylosing spondylitis or in good health (not recorded which). In DNA, the CDR3 is TGCAGTGCTATAGGCCCGATGAGGCTAGCGGGGGGCCTTAGCACAGATACGCAGTATTTT. The encoded protein is CSAIGPMRLAGGLSTDTQYF.